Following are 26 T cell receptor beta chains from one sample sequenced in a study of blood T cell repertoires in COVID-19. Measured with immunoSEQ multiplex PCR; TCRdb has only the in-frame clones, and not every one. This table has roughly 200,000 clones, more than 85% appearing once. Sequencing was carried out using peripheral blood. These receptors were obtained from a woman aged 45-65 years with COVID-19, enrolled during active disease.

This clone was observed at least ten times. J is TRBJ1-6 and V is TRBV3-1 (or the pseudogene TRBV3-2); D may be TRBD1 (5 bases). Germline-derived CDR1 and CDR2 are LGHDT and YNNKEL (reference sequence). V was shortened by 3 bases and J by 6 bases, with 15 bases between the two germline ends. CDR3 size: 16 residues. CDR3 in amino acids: CASSQGPLLTNSPLHF. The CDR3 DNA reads TGTGCCAGCAGCCAGGGGCCTCTCCTAACTAATTCACCCCTCCACTTT.

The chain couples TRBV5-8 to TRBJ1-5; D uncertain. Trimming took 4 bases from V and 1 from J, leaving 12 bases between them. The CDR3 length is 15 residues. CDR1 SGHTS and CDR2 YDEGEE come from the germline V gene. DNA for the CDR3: TGTGCCAGCAGCCCCTTCAGAACAAGCAATCAGCCCCAGCATTTT. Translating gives CASSPFRTSNQPQHF.

The chain's CDR3 is CASSLWTGVPRTGGNTIYF. The CDR3 nucleotides read TGTGCCAGCAGCTTATGGACAGGGGTTCCTAGGACGGGAGGAAACACCATATATTTT. V usage is TRBV7-9 and J usage is TRBJ1-3; TRBD1 matches 9 bases. The CDR3 length is 19 residues. The germline V gene encodes CDR1 SEHNR and CDR2 FQNEAQ (reference sequence). V trimming: 2 bases; J trimming: 4 bases; junction bases outside the gene matches: 15.

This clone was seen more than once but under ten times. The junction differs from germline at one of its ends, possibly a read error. CDR3 protein: CASRLDQGTEAFF. Here the CDR3 DNA reads TGTGCCAGCAGATTAGATCAGGGCACTGAAGCTTTCTTT. The chain has TRBV7-9 and TRBJ1-1; tentatively, D is TRBD1 (5 bases). The germline CDR1 and CDR2 sequences are SEHNR and FQNEAQ (reference sequence). The CDR3 has 13 residues.

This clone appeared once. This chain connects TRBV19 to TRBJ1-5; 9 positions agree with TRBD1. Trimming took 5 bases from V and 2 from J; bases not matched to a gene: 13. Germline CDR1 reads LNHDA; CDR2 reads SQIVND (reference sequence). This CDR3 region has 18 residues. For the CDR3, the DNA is TGTGCCAGTAGTGTAGGGACAGGGTATGCCACGGGCAATCAGCCCCAGCATTTT. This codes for CASSVGTGYATGNQPQHF. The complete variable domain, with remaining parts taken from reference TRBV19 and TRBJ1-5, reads DGGITQSPKYLFRKEGQNVTLSCEQNLNHDAMYWYRQDPGQGLRLIYYSQIVNDFQKGDIAEGYSVSREKKESFPLTVTSAQKNPTAFYLCASSVGTGYATGNQPQHFGDGTRLSIL.

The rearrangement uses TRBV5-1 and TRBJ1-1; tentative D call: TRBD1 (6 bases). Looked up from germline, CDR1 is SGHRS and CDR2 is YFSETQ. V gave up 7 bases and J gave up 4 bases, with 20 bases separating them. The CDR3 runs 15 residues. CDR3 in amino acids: CASSPGRGSRTEAFF. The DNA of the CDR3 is TGCGCCAGCTCCCCCGGAAGGGGGTCGCGCACTGAAGCTTTCTTT.

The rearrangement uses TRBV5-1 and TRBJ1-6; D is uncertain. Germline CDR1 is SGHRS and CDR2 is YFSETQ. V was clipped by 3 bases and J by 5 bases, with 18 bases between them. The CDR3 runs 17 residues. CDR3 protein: CASSWQTPGLNNSPLHF. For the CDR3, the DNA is TGCGCCAGCAGCTGGCAGACACCCGGACTCAATAATTCACCCCTCCACTTT.

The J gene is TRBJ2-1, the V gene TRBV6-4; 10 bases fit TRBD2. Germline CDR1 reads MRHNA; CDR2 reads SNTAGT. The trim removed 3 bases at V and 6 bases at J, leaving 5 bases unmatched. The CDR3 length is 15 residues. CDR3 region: CASSEEASGGNEQFF. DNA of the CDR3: TGTGCCAGCAGTGAGGAGGCTAGCGGGGGCAATGAGCAGTTCTTC.

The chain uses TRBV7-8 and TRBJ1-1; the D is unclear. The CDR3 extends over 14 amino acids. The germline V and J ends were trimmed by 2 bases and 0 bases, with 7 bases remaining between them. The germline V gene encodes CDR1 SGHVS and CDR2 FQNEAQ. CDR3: CASSLRTVNTEAFF. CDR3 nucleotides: TGTGCCAGCAGCTTACGGACTGTGAACACTGAAGCTTTCTTT. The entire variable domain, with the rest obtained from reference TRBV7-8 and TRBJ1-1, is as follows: GAGVSQSPRYKVAKRGQDVALRCDPISGHVSLFWYQQALGQGPEFLTYFQNEAQLDKSGLPSDRFFAERPEGSVSTLKIQRTQQEDSAVYLCASSLRTVNTEAFFGQGTRLTVV.

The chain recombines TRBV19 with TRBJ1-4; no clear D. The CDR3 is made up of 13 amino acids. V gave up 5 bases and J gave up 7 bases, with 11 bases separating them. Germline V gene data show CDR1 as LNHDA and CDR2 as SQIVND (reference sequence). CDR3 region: CASSGRLAEKLFF. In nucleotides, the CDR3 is TGTGCCAGTAGTGGACGCCTAGCTGAAAAACTGTTTTTT.

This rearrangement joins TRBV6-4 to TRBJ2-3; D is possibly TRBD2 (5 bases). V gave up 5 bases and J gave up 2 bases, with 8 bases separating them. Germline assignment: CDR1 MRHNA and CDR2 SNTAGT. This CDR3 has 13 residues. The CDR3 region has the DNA TGTGCCAGCAGTCCGGGGATCACAGATACGCAGTATTTT. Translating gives CASSPGITDTQYF.

CDR3 DNA: TGTGCCATCAGGGGGCCCGGGGAGCTGTTTTTT. Residues: CAIRGPGELFF. The rearrangement links TRBV10-3 to TRBJ2-2, with D possibly being TRBD1 (5 bases). The CDR3 runs to 11 residues. Trimming stripped 6 bases from V and 6 bases from J, with 5 bases between. From germline, CDR1 is ENHRY and CDR2 SYGVKD.

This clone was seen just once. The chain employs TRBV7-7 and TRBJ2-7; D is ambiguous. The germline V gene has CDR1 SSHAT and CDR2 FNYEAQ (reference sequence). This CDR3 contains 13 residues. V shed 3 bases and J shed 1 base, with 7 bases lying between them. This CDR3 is CASSFAFSYEQYV. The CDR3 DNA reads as TGTGCCAGCAGCTTCGCGTTTTCCTACGAGCAGTACGTC.

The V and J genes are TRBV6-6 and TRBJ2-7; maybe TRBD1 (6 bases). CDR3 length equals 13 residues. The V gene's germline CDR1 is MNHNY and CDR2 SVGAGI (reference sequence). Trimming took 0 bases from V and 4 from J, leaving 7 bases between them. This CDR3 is CASSYSDRYEQYV. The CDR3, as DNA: TGTGCCAGCAGTTACTCGGACAGATACGAGCAGTACGTC.

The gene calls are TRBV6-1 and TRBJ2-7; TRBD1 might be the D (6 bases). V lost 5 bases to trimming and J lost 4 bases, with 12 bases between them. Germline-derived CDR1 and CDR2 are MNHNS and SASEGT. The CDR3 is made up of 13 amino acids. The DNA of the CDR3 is TGTGCCAGCAGTCTTGGACAGACATACGAGCAGTACGTC. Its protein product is CASSLGQTYEQYV.

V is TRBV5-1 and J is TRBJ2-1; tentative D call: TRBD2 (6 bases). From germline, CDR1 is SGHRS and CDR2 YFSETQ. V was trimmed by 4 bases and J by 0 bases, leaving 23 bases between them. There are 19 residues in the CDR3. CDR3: CASSPGLLLPSSSYNEQFF. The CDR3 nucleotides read TGCGCCAGCAGCCCGGGACTCCTTCTCCCTTCGAGCTCCTACAATGAGCAGTTCTTC.

The CDR3, as DNA: TGTGCCACCAGCAGGGCCCATAACAGGGGGTACACCTTC. This codes for CATSRAHNRGYTF. The chain uses TRBV15 and TRBJ1-2, with 8 bases matching TRBD1. Germline CDR1 reads LNHNV; CDR2 reads YYDKDF (reference sequence). The CDR3 runs 13 residues. V dropped 3 bases and J dropped 11; count of bases not matched to a gene: 8.

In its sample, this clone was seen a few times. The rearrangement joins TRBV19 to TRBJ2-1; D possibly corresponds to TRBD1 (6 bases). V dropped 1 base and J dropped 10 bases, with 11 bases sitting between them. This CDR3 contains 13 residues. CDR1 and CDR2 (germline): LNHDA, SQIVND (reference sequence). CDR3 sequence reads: CASSIGRGWEQFF. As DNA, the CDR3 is TGTGCCAGTAGTATAGGTAGGGGGTGGGAGCAGTTCTTC.

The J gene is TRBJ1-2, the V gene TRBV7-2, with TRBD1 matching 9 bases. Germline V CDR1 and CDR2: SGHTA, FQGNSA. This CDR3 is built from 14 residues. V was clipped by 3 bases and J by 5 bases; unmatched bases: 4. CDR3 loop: CASSLPGQGYGYTF. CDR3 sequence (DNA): TGTGCCAGCAGCTTGCCGGGACAGGGTTATGGCTACACCTTC.

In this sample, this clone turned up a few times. This CDR3 reads CASSSQGGSNQPQHF. CDR3 DNA: TGTGCCAGCAGCTCCCAGGGAGGTAGCAATCAGCCCCAGCATTTT. This chain joins TRBV6-5 and TRBJ1-5, with a tentative D call TRBD1 (5 bases). Trimming pared 6 bases from V and 0 bases from J, leaving 12 bases between. Germline V gene data show CDR1 as MNHEY and CDR2 as SVGAGI. The CDR3 runs to 15 residues.

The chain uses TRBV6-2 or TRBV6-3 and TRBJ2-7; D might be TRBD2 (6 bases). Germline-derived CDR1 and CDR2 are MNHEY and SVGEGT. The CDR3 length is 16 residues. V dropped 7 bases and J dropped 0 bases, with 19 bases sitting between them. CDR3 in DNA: TGTGCCAGCAATTATCGGCTGCGCGGGGTCTCCTACGAGCAGTACTTC. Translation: CASNYRLRGVSYEQYF.

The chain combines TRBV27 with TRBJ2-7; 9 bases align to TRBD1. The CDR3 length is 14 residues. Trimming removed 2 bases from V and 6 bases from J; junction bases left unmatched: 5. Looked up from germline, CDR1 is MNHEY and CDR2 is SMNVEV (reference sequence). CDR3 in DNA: TGTGCCAGCAGTTTAGACAGGGGGTCCCTCGAGCAGTACTTC. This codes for CASSLDRGSLEQYF.

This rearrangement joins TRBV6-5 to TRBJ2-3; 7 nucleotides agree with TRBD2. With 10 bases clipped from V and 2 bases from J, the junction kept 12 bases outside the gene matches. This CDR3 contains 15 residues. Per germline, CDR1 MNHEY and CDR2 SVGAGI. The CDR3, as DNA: TGTGCCACTAGGTCCCGGGACTACCCCACAGATACGCAGTATTTT. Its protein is CATRSRDYPTDTQYF.

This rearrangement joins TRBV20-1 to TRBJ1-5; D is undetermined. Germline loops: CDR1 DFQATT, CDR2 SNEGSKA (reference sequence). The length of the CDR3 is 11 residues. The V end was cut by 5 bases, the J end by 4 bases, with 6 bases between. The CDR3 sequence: CSALRNQPQHF. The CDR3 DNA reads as TGCAGTGCTCTCAGGAATCAGCCCCAGCATTTT.

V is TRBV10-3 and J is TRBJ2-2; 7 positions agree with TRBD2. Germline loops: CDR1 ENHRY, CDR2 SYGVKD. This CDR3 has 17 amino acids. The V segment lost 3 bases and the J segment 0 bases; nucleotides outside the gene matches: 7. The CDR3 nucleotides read TGTGCCATCAGTGAACCCGGGGAGGGAGCGAACACCGGGGAGCTGTTTTTT. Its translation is CAISEPGEGANTGELFF.

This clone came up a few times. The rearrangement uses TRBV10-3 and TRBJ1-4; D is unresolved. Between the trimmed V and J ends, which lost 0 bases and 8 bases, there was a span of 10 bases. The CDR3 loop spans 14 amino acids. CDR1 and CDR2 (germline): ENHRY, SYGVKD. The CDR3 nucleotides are TGTGCCATCAGTGAGTCTCGGTGGGAGGAAAAACTGTTTTTT. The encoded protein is CAISESRWEEKLFF.